A selection of T cell receptor beta chains follows, all from one sample in a study of T cells in localized non-small cell lung cancer. Assay used: immunoSEQ multiplex PCR; TCRdb lists only in-frame clones, some missing. Of 3,000 or so clones listed, roughly 29% are singletons. The sequences come from lung tumor tissue, collected before any cancer treatment. The receptors come from a woman aged 40-70 years with stage III lung adenocarcinoma. CDR3s include the opening cysteine and the closing phenylalanine or tryptophan. The order of the fields is V gene, clone size, D gene, J gene, CDR3 protein, CDR3 DNA. The D gene is left open where the match is weak. The size of a clone is reported for some rows only, either as once, few or many, or as a class for expanded clones.

TRBV6-8	medium-sized	TRBD1	TRBJ2-3	CARLGEWGQGGTSGDTQYF	TGTGCCAGGCTGGGGGAATGGGGACAGGGAGGTACTTCAGGAGATACGCAGTATTTT
TRBV11-3	large	.	TRBJ1-1	CASSLGHRDTEAFF	TGTGCCAGCAGCTTAGGTCACAGAGATACTGAAGCTTTCTTT
TRBV29-1	few	.	TRBJ1-3	CSVQKDGNTIYF	TGCAGCGTCCAGAAGGATGGAAACACCATATATTTT
TRBV7-6	.	.	TRBJ2-5	CASSFLNSYSETQYF	TGTGCCAGCAGCTTCCTCAACTCCTATTCGGAGACCCAGTACTTC
TRBV28	.	.	TRBJ1-4	CASSLFPGRKEKLFF	TGTGCCAGCAGTTTATTCCCAGGTCGGAAGGAAAAACTGTTTTTT
TRBV28	.	.	TRBJ1-1	CASSPLRGWGNTEAFF	TGTGCCAGCAGTCCCCTTCGGGGTTGGGGGAACACTGAAGCTTTCTTT
TRBV14	.	.	TRBJ1-2	CASSRPLTRNYGYTF	TGTGCCAGCAGCCGACCCCTCACAAGAAACTATGGCTACACCTTC
TRBV18	few	TRBD1	TRBJ2-1	CASSWTGGSYNEQFF	TGTGCCAGCTCTTGGACAGGGGGCTCCTACAATGAGCAGTTCTTC
TRBV29-1	few	.	TRBJ2-3	CSPLGGTDTQYF	TGCAGCCCCCTTGGAGGCACAGATACGCAGTATTTT
TRBV18	.	.	TRBJ2-2	CASSPQTANTGELFF	TGTGCCAGCTCACCCCAGACAGCGAACACCGGGGAGCTGTTTTTT
TRBV28	.	.	TRBJ1-5	CATKSLTRPQHF	TGTGCCACCAAGTCCCTCACCCGGCCCCAGCATTTT
TRBV30	.	.	TRBJ2-3	CAWSQDAYTQYF	TGTGCCTGGAGCCAAGACGCTTATACGCAGTATTTT
TRBV5-1	.	TRBD1	TRBJ1-1	CASRAGTGKVGTEAFF	TGCGCCAGCAGAGCCGGGACAGGGAAAGTTGGCACTGAAGCTTTCTTT
TRBV11-3	.	TRBD2	TRBJ2-5	CASSKLVAGGPETQYF	TGTGCCAGCAGCAAGCTGGTAGCGGGGGGGCCCGAGACCCAGTACTTC
TRBV29-1	few	.	TRBJ1-1	CSVEGGYTEAFF	TGCAGCGTTGAGGGAGGGTACACTGAAGCTTTCTTT
TRBV29-1	few	.	TRBJ1-2	CSVEWTAHGYTF	TGCAGCGTTGAATGGACAGCCCATGGCTACACCTTC
TRBV19	.	TRBD2	TRBJ2-5	CATRRLAGTQETQYF	TGTGCCACCAGGAGATTAGCGGGAACCCAAGAGACCCAGTACTTC
TRBV30	.	TRBD2	TRBJ2-7	CAWDPGTSNYEQYF	TGTGCCTGGGACCCCGGGACTAGCAACTACGAGCAGTACTTC
TRBV28	medium-sized	.	TRBJ1-1	CASRPAGVNTEAFF	TGTGCCAGCAGGCCGGCAGGGGTGAACACTGAAGCTTTCTTT
TRBV28	.	.	TRBJ2-7	CASMRRSYGEQYF	TGTGCCAGCATGCGACGGAGCTACGGGGAGCAGTACTTC
TRBV29-1	.	TRBD2	TRBJ2-7	CSVEDHGRSSYEQYF	TGCAGCGTTGAAGATCACGGGAGGAGTTCATACGAGCAGTACTTC
TRBV11-3	few	TRBD1	TRBJ2-3	CASSLTGTSDTQYF	TGTGCCAGCAGCTTGACAGGGACCTCAGATACGCAGTATTTT
TRBV6-8	.	.	TRBJ2-2	CASRLGRNTGELFF	TGTGCCAGCAGACTCGGACGGAACACCGGGGAGCTGTTTTTT
TRBV11-3	few	.	TRBJ2-7	CASSLVVGPYEQYF	TGTGCCAGCAGCTTAGTGGTGGGTCCCTACGAGCAGTACTTC
TRBV9	.	.	TRBJ1-1	CASSVGRKPEAFF	TGTGCCAGCAGCGTAGGCCGCAAACCTGAAGCTTTCTTT
TRBV9	few	TRBD1	TRBJ1-5	CASSPTGGRQPQHF	TGTGCCAGCAGTCCGACAGGGGGCCGTCAGCCCCAGCATTTT
TRBV5-1	.	.	TRBJ2-7	CASSLDPTSSYEQYF	TGCGCCAGCAGCTTGGACCCGACCAGTTCCTACGAGCAGTACTTC
TRBV9	.	.	TRBJ2-1	CASSSSGAQQFF	TGTGCCAGCAGTAGCTCTGGGGCTCAGCAGTTCTTC
TRBV10-3	few	.	TRBJ2-1	CAISESTSYYNEQFF	TGTGCCATCAGTGAGTCGACTAGTTACTACAATGAGCAGTTCTTC
TRBV30	once	TRBD1	TRBJ1-5	CAWSEGAASNQPQHF	TGTGCCTGGAGTGAGGGGGCAGCGAGCAATCAGCCCCAGCATTTT
TRBV12-5	.	.	TRBJ2-2	CASGGPASTGELFF	TGTGCTAGTGGTGGACCGGCGAGCACCGGGGAGCTGTTTTTT
TRBV6-8	few	.	TRBJ2-1	CASSYKVYGASHEQFF	TGTGCCAGCAGTTACAAGGTTTACGGAGCTAGCCATGAGCAGTTCTTC
TRBV11-3	once	.	TRBJ1-4	CASSLGGINEKLFF	TGTGCCAGCAGCTTAGGGGGAATTAATGAAAAACTGTTTTTT
TRBV11-3	.	.	TRBJ2-5	CASSQGVQGETQYF	TGTGCCAGCAGCCAGGGCGTACAGGGAGAGACCCAGTACTTC
TRBV12-5	once	.	TRBJ2-1	CASGLVPDGKATTYEQFF	TGTGCTAGTGGTTTGGTACCCGACGGAAAGGCAACCACCTATGAGCAGTTCTTC
TRBV19	.	.	TRBJ1-1	CASSIGGEAFF	TGTGCCAGTAGTATTGGGGGCGAAGCTTTCTTT
TRBV6-8	few	.	TRBJ2-7	CATLGGRKDEQYF	TGTGCCACCCTGGGGGGACGCAAGGACGAGCAGTACTTC
TRBV6-8	.	TRBD2	TRBJ2-2	CASSYSRSSGYTGELFF	TGTGCCAGCAGTTACTCCCGTTCTAGCGGATACACCGGGGAGCTGTTTTTT
TRBV9	medium-sized	.	TRBJ2-5	CASSRTGWRETQYF	TGTGCCAGCAGTCGGACGGGATGGAGAGAGACCCAGTACTTC
TRBV28	.	.	TRBJ1-1	CASSLNTLGAFF	TGTGCCAGCAGTTTAAACACCCTGGGGGCTTTCTTT
TRBV10-3	few	.	TRBJ2-5	CASLPSWGVEETQYF	TGTGCCAGCTTACCCAGTTGGGGAGTTGAGGAGACCCAGTACTTC
TRBV18	.	.	TRBJ2-7	CASSPVGGATYEQYF	TGTGCCAGCTCACCGGTCGGCGGCGCGACCTACGAGCAGTACTTC
TRBV18	.	TRBD2	TRBJ2-1	CASSPSSPAGAFNEQFF	TGTGCCAGCTCACCATCCAGTCCAGCGGGGGCTTTCAATGAGCAGTTCTTC
TRBV30	.	.	TRBJ1-1	CAWSRGMNTEAFF	TGTGCCTGGAGTCGAGGCATGAACACTGAAGCTTTCTTT
TRBV29-1	.	TRBD2	TRBJ2-3	CSVVGGGNTDTQYF	TGCAGCGTTGTCGGCGGGGGAAACACAGATACGCAGTATTTT